The 9 T cell receptor beta chains below come from one sample, sequenced in a study of cytomegalovirus exposure and HLA in healthy donors (dated by TCRdb to about 2017). Libraries were constructed by the immunoSEQ multiplex PCR assay. A mixture of 60 forward primers for TCR Vbeta segments and 13 reverse primers for TCR Jbeta segments was used in the multiplex PCR. TCRdb stores this immuneACCESS table with in-frame sequences only. Part of the clones is absent; in the studies checked, under half of the shortfall reflects unresolved V genes, and no reason is known for the rest. A total of 120,000 or so clones appear in this sample, roughly 80% of them only once. The top ten clonotypes cover approximately 4% of the sample. Sequences were obtained from PBMCs. Receptors originate from a man aged 18 to 30 in good health and CMV-seropositive.

This chain uses TRBV5-6 with TRBJ1-2; 7 bases are shared with TRBD1. The CDR3 length is 17 residues. Germline CDR1 SGHDT, CDR2 YYEEEE. V dropped 0 bases and J dropped 6; count of bases not matched to a gene: 14. In DNA, the CDR3 is TGTGCCAGCAGCTTGGATGGAGGGGCAGGGGGAAACCATGGCTACACCTTC. Protein product: CASSLDGGAGGNHGYTF.

This rearrangement joins TRBV5-5 to TRBJ1-1; tentatively, D is TRBD1 (5 bases). Germline-derived CDR1 and CDR2 are SGHKS and YYEKEE (reference sequence). The CDR3 runs to 16 residues. Trimming took 4 bases from V and 0 from J, leaving 16 bases between them. The CDR3 region is CASSQDPGGMNTEAFF. As DNA, the CDR3 is TGTGCCAGCAGCCAAGACCCTGGGGGGATGAACACTGAAGCTTTCTTT.

J is TRBJ2-6 and V is TRBV20-1; D remains ambiguous. The V end lost 2 bases, the J end lost 10 bases, and 6 bases lay between the germline ends. The CDR3 length is 11 residues. Germline V gives CDR1 DFQATT, CDR2 SNEGSKA (reference sequence). CDR3 DNA sequence: TGCAGTGCTAGACCACATAACGTCCTGACTTTC. Encoded protein: CSARPHNVLTF.

This clone was seen more than once but under ten times. The chain has TRBV6-5 and TRBJ1-4; 7 nucleotides align to TRBD1. The CDR3 totals 12 residues. V lost 8 bases and J lost 8; bases outside the gene matches: 5. Germline values: CDR1 MNHEY, CDR2 SVGAGI. CDR3: CASGRGGEKLFF. The CDR3 DNA reads as TGTGCCAGCGGAAGAGGGGGCGAAAAACTGTTTTTT.

In its sample, this clone was seen many times. The chain is built from TRBV2 and TRBJ2-2; possible D gene TRBD1, 5 bases. Germline values: CDR1 SNHLY, CDR2 FYNNEI. V was shortened by 2 bases and J by 7 bases, with 11 bases between the two germline ends. This CDR3 is built from 14 residues. The CDR3 loop reads CASSESGQGGELFF. For the CDR3, the DNA is TGTGCCAGCAGTGAATCAGGGCAGGGCGGGGAGCTGTTTTTT.

The V call is TRBV19, the J call TRBJ1-2; D might be TRBD1 (5 bases). Trimming removed 4 bases from V and 5 bases from J, with 20 bases in between. Germline V gene sequence: CDR1 LNHDA, CDR2 SQIVND (reference sequence). The CDR3 runs 16 residues. DNA for the CDR3: TGTGCCAGTAGTACAAAACCTCCCGGGACTAGGTATGGCTACACCTTC. Translated, it gives CASSTKPPGTRYGYTF.

The rearrangement uses TRBV5-4 and TRBJ1-2; TRBD1 matches at 9 bases. The CDR3 is 15 residues long. Germline values: CDR1 SGHNT, CDR2 YYREEE (reference sequence). V lost 4 bases, J lost 5 bases, and 9 bases stayed unmatched. The CDR3 sequence: CASSNLQGAKYGYTF. CDR3 nucleotides: TGTGCCAGCAGCAACTTACAGGGGGCGAAGTATGGCTACACCTTC.

The gene calls are TRBV7-9 and TRBJ2-7, with D maybe TRBD1 (7 bases). V was cut by 4 bases and J by 4 bases, with 17 bases left in between. Germline CDR1 is SEHNR and CDR2 is FQNEAQ (reference sequence). This CDR3 contains 15 residues. CDR3 sequence reads: CASSSPAGQMYEQYF. The CDR3 DNA reads TGTGCCAGCAGCTCGCCGGCGGGACAGATGTACGAGCAGTACTTC.

V usage is TRBV7-2 and J usage is TRBJ1-2; 10 nucleotides agree with TRBD1. The germline CDR1 and CDR2 sequences are SGHTA and FQGNSA. J was trimmed by 8 bases and V by 4 bases; bases with no gene match: 4. The CDR3 sequence is 13 residues long. CDR3 in DNA: TGTGCCAGCAGCTACGGGACAGGGGACGGCTACACCTTC. Its protein is CASSYGTGDGYTF.